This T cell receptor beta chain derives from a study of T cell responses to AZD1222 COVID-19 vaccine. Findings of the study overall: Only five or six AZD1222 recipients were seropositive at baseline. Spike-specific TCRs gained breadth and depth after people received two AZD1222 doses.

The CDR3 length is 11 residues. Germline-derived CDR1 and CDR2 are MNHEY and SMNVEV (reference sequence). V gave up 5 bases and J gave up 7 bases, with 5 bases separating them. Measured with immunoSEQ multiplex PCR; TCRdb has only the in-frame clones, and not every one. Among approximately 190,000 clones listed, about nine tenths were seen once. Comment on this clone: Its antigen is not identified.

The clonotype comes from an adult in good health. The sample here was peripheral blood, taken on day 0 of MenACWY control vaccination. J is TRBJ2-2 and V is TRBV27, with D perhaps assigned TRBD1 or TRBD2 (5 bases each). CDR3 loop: CASSGGGELFF. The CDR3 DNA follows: TGTGCCAGCAGTGGGGGCGGGGAGCTGTTTTTT.